This TCR beta chain was documented in a study of T cells in localized non-small cell lung cancer (dated by TCRdb to the early 2020s). At the level of the whole study: T cell repertoires of 236 early-stage NSCLC patients were analyzed, with tumors being compared against uninvolved tumor-adjacent lungs. Of the NSCLC patients, about 130 were male and approximately 110 were female, and the mean age was approximately 64 years. The cohort was made up of around 220 treatment-naive NSCLC patients whose localized lung tumors had been resected. Overall results and qualifications from the work: Longer overall survival was associated with higher T cell density in blood, whereas shorter survival was associated with higher clonality in adjacent lung. Because multi-region sequencing of the tumors was not done, intratumor heterogeneity could not be ruled out. Because of the exploratory design, TCR variables were selected using unadjusted p-values without false-discovery rate correction. A median of 57 of the top 100 tumor clones turned up in the paired uninvolved adjacent lung, and around 27 of those clones also ranked among the top 100 of that same adjacent lung. Uninvolved tumor-adjacent lung showed the highest T cell clonality, higher than tumor, which suggests more focused antigenic responses in the uninvolved tumor-adjacent lung.

Between the V and J ends, shortened by 2 bases and 4 bases respectively, the junction contains 11 bases. The germline V gene supplies CDR1 MDHEN and CDR2 SYDVKM. The CDR3 runs 14 residues from the cysteine to the phenylalanine. The sequence is cut down to CDR3 DNA, 42 bases in frame from base 1. Notes on this clone: It has no known antigen specificity. Base qualities were left out, and no much larger clone turns up one base away.

TCR beta CDR3 regions were sequenced from DNA using the immunoSEQ Assay. Per the original workflow: To compute T cell density, TCR beta template counts were normalized to usable DNA, which was estimated by amplifying housekeeping genes. Richness was estimated with the preseqR package, extrapolating to 400,000 templates for PBMC samples and 120,000 templates for tissue samples. Clonality was defined by subtracting Pielou's evenness from one. Tissue-enriched TCRs were identified through differential abundance testing performed on productive amino-acid clonotypes, with a minimum total count of 5 and an alpha of 0.1. The Jaccard Index and the Morisita Overlap Index were used to measure repertoire overlap between compartments. GLIPH grouped TCR beta CDR3s together with public tetramer-defined viral CDR3s, and a viral motif had to include at least three viral sequences and also show V-gene enrichment. Sourced from immuneACCESS, this table was stored by TCRdb with only in-frame sequences that have V and J called. A share of the clones is absent; for the studies checked, an unresolved V gene accounts for under half, and the remainder has no known explanation. V and J calls and clone size are copied from that table; D and trimming were computed from the DNA. The sample has around 41,000 clones on record, 86% of them singletons. The ten largest clones take up approximately 6.9% of the sample.

At diagnosis, peripheral blood, uninvolved tumor-adjacent lung and tumor were collected and stored as a combination of fresh-frozen and FFPE material. Blood samples were analyzed as peripheral blood mononuclear cells for TCR repertoire profiling. Sequenced here: peripheral blood, sampled before any cancer treatment. The sequence links TRBV28 to TRBJ1-2, and possibly TRBD1, on 5 matching bases. The TCR comes from a man aged 35 to 69 with stage I lung adenocarcinoma. The bases are TGTGCCAGCAGTTTAGGGGCAGGCCTCTATGGCTACACCTTC. Its translation is CASSLGAGLYGYTF.